This TCR beta chain comes out of a study of blood T cells in healthy people across ages. In germline, CDR1 is SNHLY, CDR2 FYNNEI. The CDR3 consists of 14 residues. Trimming removed 6 bases from V and 9 bases from J, with 15 bases in between. Sample-barcoded 5' priming and a J-beta primer mix drove a second PCR of roughly 7 to 11 cycles. With 12 random nucleotides, a template-switch adaptor tagged each individual cDNA molecule. TCRdb recomputed calls from the 5' RACE reads with MiXCR, one row per CDR3 protein. Of about 1.1 million distinct CDR3 sequences listed, roughly two fifths are singletons. This clonotype was counted a single time.

The chain carries TRBV2 and TRBJ1-6; D not certain. The clonotype comes from a man aged 18 to 30 in good health. Sequenced material: blood. CDR3 nucleotides: TGTGCCAGCAGGGGCAACCGGGATCCTTCACCCCTCCACTTT. Amino acids: CASRGNRDPSPLHF.